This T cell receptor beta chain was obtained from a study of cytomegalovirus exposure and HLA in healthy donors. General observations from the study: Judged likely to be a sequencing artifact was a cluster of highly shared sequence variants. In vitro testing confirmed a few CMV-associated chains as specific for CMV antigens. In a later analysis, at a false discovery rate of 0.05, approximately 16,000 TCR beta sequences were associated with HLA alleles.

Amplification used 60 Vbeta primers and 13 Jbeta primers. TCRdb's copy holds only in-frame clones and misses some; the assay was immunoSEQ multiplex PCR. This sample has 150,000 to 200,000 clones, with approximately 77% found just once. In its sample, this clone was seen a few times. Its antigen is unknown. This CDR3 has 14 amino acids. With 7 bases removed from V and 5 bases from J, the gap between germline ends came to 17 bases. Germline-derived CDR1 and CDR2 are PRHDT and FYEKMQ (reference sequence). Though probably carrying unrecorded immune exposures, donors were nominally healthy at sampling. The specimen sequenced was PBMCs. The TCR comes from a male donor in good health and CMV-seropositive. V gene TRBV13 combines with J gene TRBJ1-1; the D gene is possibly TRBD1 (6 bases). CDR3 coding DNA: TGTGCCAGCACCCCGAGGGGGAAGATGACTGAAGCTTTCTTT. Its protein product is CASTPRGKMTEAFF. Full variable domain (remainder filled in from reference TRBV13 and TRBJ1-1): AAGVIQSPRHLIKEKRETATLKCYPIPRHDTVYWYQQGPGQDPQFLISFYEKMQSDKGSIPDRFSAQQFSDYHSELNMSSLELGDSALYFCASTPRGKMTEAFFGQGTRLTVV.